This T cell receptor beta chain is drawn from a study of cytomegalovirus exposure and HLA in healthy donors (dated by TCRdb to 2015 to 2018). For context, the study as a whole: An earlier analysis of about 530 of the donors reported roughly 300 Gb of sequence data and 95 million to 120 million unique TCR beta sequences obtained from about 179 million T cells. Four or five DR-DQ haplotypes were treated as single units for association and clustering because of strong linkage in the cohort. A later genetic analysis used genome-wide SNP genotypes for about 55% of the 666 donors, treating that subset as a discovery cohort. The number of donors typed differed by locus, with 629-630 for A, B, C, DRB1 and DQB1, roughly 520 for DQA1, nearly 610 for DPA1, and over 400 for DPB1. The T cell repertoires of some 700 subjects were profiled by immunosequencing and related to cytomegalovirus serostatus. An early release covering just under 650 HLA-typed donors comprised about 300 gigabases of sequencing data and tens of millions of unique TCR sequences. An earlier analysis of around 640 of the donors used high-throughput TCR beta sequencing to judge whether each TCR beta V gene segment behaved as functional or pseudogenic. Among about 360 genotyped donors of the cohort, an average of about 240,000 unique TCR beta nucleotide sequences were sequenced per donor, around a sixth of them non-productive. Every repertoire in the discovery cohort had been generated on one and the same sequencing platform. Alongside the repertoire data, information on donor age, sex, ethnicity and CMV serostatus was compiled. Both class I and class II loci were covered by HLA typing, at four-digit resolution. High-throughput TCR immunosequencing, statistical association of individual TCRs with disease status, and machine learning were combined to predict cytomegalovirus infection status. A later analysis re-analyzed previously published TCR beta repertoires from hundreds of donors and added high-resolution HLA genotyping to study TCR occurrence patterns. In the later analysis, no new phenotypic data were used to find candidate immune exposures; instead, reliance was placed on TCR beta sequences and their occurrence across donors. Among the roughly 400 genotyped donors, approximately 82% belonged to the genetic ancestry cluster associated with self-reported Caucasian donors. Along with the roughly 700-subject first cohort, a separate validation cohort of around 120 different subjects was used. The study aimed to test whether signatures of past pathogen exposure could be identified by cataloging public T cell receptors.

Library construction relied on the immunoSEQ multiplex PCR assay. The multiplex PCR relied on a mix of 60 forward primers for TCR Vbeta segments and 13 reverse primers for TCR Jbeta segments. A multiplex PCR assay on genomic DNA amplified the CDR3 region of rearranged TCR beta genes. The Illumina HiSeq System was used to sequence the amplified TCR beta libraries as 87-base-pair reads. Regarding the original processing steps: In a later analysis, some 80 million unique TCR beta chains were counted across the approximately 640 repertoires, and approximately 11 million of these chains were shared by at least two donors. To remove PCR and sequencing errors, raw reads were error-corrected and collapsed into unique sequences using a nearest-neighbor algorithm that merged closely related sequences. To assign V, D and J gene segments, CDR3 sequences were aligned to IMGT reference sequences. For a sequence to be retained, at least a six-nucleotide match to both a V gene segment and a J gene segment was required. A rearrangement counted as productive if the CDR3 had no stop codons and remained in frame with V and J, and every other rearrangement counted as non-productive. Following IMGT convention, CDR3 was defined as the stretch from the second conserved V-encoded cysteine up to the conserved J-encoded phenylalanine. Sequences without an unambiguous match to a single V gene segment were excluded from the earlier analysis of a few hundred of the donors. In an earlier analysis of about 590 of the donors, a V segment was called functional when productive rearrangements were above 56.7%, and segregating when the standard deviation between donors exceeded 5%. A statistical classification framework was built to diagnose cytomegalovirus status from the catalog of TCR beta chain sequences. V and J gene assignment, in a later analysis, came from comparing TCR nucleotide sequences with IMGT/GENE-DB human TR gene sequences. The TCRdist pipeline was used in a later analysis to assign CDR3 sequences and most-parsimonious VDJ recombination scenarios. In a later analysis, each TCR beta chain was defined by its CDR3 amino acid sequence together with its V-gene family, and reads lacking a unique V-gene family were excluded. To address suspected cross-contamination and a sequencing artifact, a later analysis removed under 600 highly shared, low-generation-probability nucleotide sequences. In a later analysis, a clonal expansion index was calculated for each public chain from normalized within-repertoire ranks of inferred template counts. In a later analysis, generation probabilities were computed with a VDJ recombination model fitted to out-of-frame rearrangements, and the resulting probabilities were checked against IGoR. Hypergeometric tests were used in a later analysis to score TCR-TCR, TCR-HLA and TCR-CMV co-occurrence, with a repertoire-size bias correction applied to the TCR pairs. To estimate false discovery rates, a later analysis permuted the HLA or CMV assignments 20 times. In a later analysis, co-occurring TCRs were grouped with DBSCAN, and TCRdist sequence similarity was added when clustering was performed within HLA-allele-positive subsets. Co-occurrence clustering excluded repertoires with fewer than 30,000 or more than 120,000 public chains, plus five with anomalous nucleotide sharing. What TCRdb holds here is the immuneACCESS table cut down to in-frame rearrangements. Part of the clones is not present; checked against another copy, under half of the missing clones reflect an unresolved V gene, and the others are unexplained. V and J calls and clone size are as listed in that table; D and trimming were resolved from the DNA. In this sample the table shows some 100,000 clones, roughly 75% of which occur a single time. The ten most abundant clones make up 11% to 15% of the sample.

The cohort consisted of hundreds of healthy bone marrow donors. Cohort members were all nominally healthy when sampled, although unrecorded immune exposures were likely present. The donor was CMV seropositive and was included in the group of 250 to 300 seropositive cohort members. A peripheral blood sample was collected from each donor, and TCR beta sequencing was performed on peripheral blood mononuclear cells. Genomic DNA was extracted from the blood cell samples with the Qiagen DNeasy Blood Extraction Kit. Trimming removed 9 bases from V and 5 bases from J, leaving 13 bases between the germline ends. The CDR3 covers 12 residues, taking in both the cysteine and the phenylalanine. The read is trimmed to its CDR3 DNA, 36 bases read in frame from base 1. The germline V gene (reference sequence) specifies LNHDA as CDR1 and SQIVND as CDR2. To note about this clone: Its antigen target is currently unknown. The sample holds no much larger clone one base away, and base qualities are not on file.

Broad study findings and their caveats: According to a later genetic analysis, donors in an Asian-associated ancestry cluster had fewer N-insertions in productive TCRs than the roughly 700-donor mean. A later analysis found that HLA-associated TCR beta chains were more clonally expanded and had lower generation probabilities than equally common non-associated chains. The authors suggested that the approach could potentially be generalized to other disease states and immunological phenotypes. Some IMGT-functional V segments, including TRBV6-2 and TRBV6-3, could not be told apart with the 87-base-pair reads, so those segments were excluded. Specific HLA alleles were associated with roughly 16,000 TCR beta sequences at a false discovery rate of 0.05 in a later analysis. The study listed 164 TCR beta chains as associated with cytomegalovirus. Roughly uniform sequencing depth across donors was assumed in presence/absence analyses, although this assumption may not hold. CMV serostatus was the only immune exposure information available for the cohort. Cytomegalovirus status was reported to be diagnosed by the classifier with high specificity and sensitivity in both the original and validation cohorts. Linkage disequilibrium might explain the correlated functional status among segregating V segments, but an unknown experimental factor could not be ruled out. A cluster of highly shared sequence variants was judged likely to represent a technical artifact of the sequencing pipeline. A further reported finding was that TCR beta sequences accurately predicted the HLA-A and HLA-B alleles for most subjects in the first cohort. When HLA alleles, especially DR and DQ, strongly co-occurred, TCR associations were difficult to assign to individual alleles. A later analysis reported that several top co-occurrence clusters appeared linked to parvovirus B19, influenza, CMV and Epstein-Barr virus. Most CMV-associated TCR beta chains appeared to be HLA-restricted in a later analysis, and the HLA associations seemed to be driven largely by CMV exposure. According to a later analysis, TCR association rates differed among HLA loci, with DRB1 alleles showing the most associated TCRs and HLA-C alleles showing the fewest. In vitro tests confirmed that three of the cytomegalovirus-associated TCR beta chains recognize cytomegalovirus antigens. While some public TCRs were present in many individuals, most TCR sequences turned up only very rarely across donors. Broadly in line with IMGT annotations, most TCR beta V segments showed up in productive rearrangements about 87% or about 30% of the time in an earlier analysis of approximately 600 of the donors. About 17 rarely observed V segments, including chromosome 9 orphons, were excluded from the earlier analysis of a few hundred of the donors because counts were too low. In a later genetic analysis, a missense DCLRE1C variant was associated with V-gene and J-gene trimming of TCR beta chains, and the association was replicated in an independent cohort. HLA typing was unavailable for some donors at each locus, so association tests used only the typed subset. Only TCR beta chains were sequenced in this cohort, and the absence of alpha or paired-chain data limited detectable features.

The receptor's source is a male donor in good health and CMV-seropositive. The chain employs TRBV19 and TRBJ1-2; perhaps TRBD1 is the D gene, with 5 bases matching. Sequencing was performed on PBMCs. Here is the DNA: TGTGCCAGCATGCGACGGGGGTATGGCTACACCTTC. Its amino acids are CASMRRGYGYTF.